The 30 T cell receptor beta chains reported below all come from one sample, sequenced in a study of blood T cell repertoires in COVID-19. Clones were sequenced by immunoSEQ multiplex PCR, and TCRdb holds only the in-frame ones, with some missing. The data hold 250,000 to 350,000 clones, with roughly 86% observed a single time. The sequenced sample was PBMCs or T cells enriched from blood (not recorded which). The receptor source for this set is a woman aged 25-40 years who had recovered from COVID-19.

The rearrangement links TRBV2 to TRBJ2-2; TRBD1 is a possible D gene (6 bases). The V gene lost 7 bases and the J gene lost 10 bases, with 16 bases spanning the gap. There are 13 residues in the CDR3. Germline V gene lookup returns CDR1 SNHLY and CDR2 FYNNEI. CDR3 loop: CASTQGRPAELFF. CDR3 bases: TGTGCCAGCACACAGGGTCGGCCGGCGGAGCTGTTTTTT.

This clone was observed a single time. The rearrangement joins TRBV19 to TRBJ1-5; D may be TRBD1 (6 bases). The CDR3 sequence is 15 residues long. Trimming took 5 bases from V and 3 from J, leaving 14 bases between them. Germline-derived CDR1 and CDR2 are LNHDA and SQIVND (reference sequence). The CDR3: CASSFGRGVNQPQHF. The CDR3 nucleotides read TGTGCCAGTAGTTTTGGCAGGGGCGTCAATCAGCCCCAGCATTTT.

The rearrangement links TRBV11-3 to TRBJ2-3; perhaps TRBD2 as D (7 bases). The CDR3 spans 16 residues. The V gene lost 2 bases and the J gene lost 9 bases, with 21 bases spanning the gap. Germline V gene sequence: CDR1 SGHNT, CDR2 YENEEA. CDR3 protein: CASSLLGGGDTGTQYF. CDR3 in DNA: TGTGCCAGCAGCTTACTGGGCGGGGGCGATACAGGAACGCAGTATTTT.

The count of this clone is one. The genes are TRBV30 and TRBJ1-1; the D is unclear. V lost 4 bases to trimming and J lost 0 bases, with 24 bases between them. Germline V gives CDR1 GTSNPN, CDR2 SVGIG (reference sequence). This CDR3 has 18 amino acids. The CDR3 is CAWIAGPITIIMNTEAFF. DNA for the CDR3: TGTGCCTGGATTGCGGGTCCGATAACGATAATCATGAACACTGAAGCTTTCTTT.

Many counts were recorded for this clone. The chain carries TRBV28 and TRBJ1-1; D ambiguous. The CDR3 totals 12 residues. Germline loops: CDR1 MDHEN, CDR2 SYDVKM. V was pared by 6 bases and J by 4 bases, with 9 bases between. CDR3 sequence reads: CASSSGVTEAFF. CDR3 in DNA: TGTGCCAGCAGCTCCGGGGTCACTGAAGCTTTCTTT.

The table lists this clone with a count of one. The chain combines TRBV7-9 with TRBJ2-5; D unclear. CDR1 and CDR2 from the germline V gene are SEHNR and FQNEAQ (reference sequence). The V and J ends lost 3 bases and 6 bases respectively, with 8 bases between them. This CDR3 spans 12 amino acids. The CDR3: CASSFVVQTQYF. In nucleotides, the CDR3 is TGTGCCAGCAGCTTCGTCGTCCAGACCCAGTACTTC.

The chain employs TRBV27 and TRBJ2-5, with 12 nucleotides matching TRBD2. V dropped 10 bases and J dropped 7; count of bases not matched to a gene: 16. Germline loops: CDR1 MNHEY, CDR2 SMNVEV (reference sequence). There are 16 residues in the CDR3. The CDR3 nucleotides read TGTGCCACCGGCATGGGACTAGCGGGCGGTGGCGGGACCCAGTACTTC. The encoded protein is CATGMGLAGGGGTQYF.

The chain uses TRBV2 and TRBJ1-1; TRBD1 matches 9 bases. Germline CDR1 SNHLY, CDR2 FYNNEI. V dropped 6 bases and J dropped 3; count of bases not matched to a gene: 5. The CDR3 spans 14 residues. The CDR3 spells CASRGQGRDTEAFF. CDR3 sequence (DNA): TGTGCCAGCAGGGGACAGGGACGGGACACTGAAGCTTTCTTT.

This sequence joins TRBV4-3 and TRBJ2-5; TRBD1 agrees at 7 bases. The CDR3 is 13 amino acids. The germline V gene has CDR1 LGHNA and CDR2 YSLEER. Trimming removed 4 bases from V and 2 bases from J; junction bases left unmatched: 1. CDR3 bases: TGCGCCAGCAGCCGGGACAGACAAGAGACCCAGTACTTC. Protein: CASSRDRQETQYF.

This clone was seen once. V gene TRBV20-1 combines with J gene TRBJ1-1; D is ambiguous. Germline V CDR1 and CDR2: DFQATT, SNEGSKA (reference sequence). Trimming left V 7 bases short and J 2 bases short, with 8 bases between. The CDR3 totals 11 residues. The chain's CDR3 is CSERRNTEAFF. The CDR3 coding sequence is TGCAGTGAGAGGAGAAACACTGAAGCTTTCTTT.

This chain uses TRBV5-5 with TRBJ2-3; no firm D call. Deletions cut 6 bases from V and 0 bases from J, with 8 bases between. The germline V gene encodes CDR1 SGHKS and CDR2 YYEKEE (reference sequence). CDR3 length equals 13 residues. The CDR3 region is CASNTRSTDTQYF. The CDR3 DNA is TGTGCCAGCAACACGAGGAGCACAGATACGCAGTATTTT.

Written as DNA, the CDR3 is TGTGCCAGCAGCGTCCAACAGGGGGACGGGTATGGCTACACCTTC. As protein: CASSVQQGDGYGYTF. The chain links TRBV11-2 to TRBJ1-2, with 8 bases that match TRBD1. The CDR3 totals 15 residues. CDR1 is SGHAT, CDR2 FQNNGV, per germline. Losses at the gene ends were 5 bases for V and 5 bases for J; bases not matched to a gene: 10.

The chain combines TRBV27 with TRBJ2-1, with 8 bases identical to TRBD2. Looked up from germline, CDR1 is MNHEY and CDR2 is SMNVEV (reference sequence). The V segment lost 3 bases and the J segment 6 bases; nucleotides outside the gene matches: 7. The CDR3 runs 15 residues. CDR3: CASSLSSGSGNEQFF. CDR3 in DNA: TGTGCCAGCAGTTTGTCCAGCGGGAGCGGCAATGAGCAGTTCTTC.

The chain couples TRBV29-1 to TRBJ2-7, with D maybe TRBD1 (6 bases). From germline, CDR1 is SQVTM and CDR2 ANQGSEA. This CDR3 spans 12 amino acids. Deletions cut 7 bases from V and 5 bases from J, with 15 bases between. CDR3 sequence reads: CSAGQRSNEQYF. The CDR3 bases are TGCAGCGCCGGACAGAGGTCAAACGAGCAGTACTTC.

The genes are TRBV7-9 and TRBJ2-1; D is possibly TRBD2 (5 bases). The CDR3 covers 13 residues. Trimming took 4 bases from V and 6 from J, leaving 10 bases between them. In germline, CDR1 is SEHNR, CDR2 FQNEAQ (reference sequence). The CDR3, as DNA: TGTGCCAGCAGCTCAGTCCGGGGCAATGAGCAGTTCTTC. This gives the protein CASSSVRGNEQFF.

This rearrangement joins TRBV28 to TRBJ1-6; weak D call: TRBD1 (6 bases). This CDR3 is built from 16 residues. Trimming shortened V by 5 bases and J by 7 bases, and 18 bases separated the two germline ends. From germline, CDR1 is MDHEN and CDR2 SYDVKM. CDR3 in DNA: TGTGCCAGCAGTCCCCACCTTGGGACATTAAATTCACCCCTCCACTTT. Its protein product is CASSPHLGTLNSPLHF. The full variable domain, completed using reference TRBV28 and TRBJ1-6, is DVKVTQSSRYLVKRTGEKVFLECVQDMDHENMFWYRQDPGLGLRLIYFSYDVKMKEKGDIPEGYSVSREKKERFSLILESASTNQTSMYLCASSPHLGTLNSPLHFGNGTRLTVT.

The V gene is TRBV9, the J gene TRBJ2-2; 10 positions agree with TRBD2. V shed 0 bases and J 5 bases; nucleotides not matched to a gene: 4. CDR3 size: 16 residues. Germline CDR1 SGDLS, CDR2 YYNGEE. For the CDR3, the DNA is TGTGCCAGCAGCGTAGAGATTAGCGGGGGGACCGGGGAGCTGTTTTTT. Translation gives CASSVEISGGTGELFF.

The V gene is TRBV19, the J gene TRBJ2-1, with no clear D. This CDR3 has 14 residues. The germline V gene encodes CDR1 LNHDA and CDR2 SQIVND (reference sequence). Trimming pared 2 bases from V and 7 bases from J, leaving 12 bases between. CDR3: CASSIKLGRNEQFF. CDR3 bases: TGTGCCAGTAGTATAAAACTGGGCAGAAATGAGCAGTTCTTC.

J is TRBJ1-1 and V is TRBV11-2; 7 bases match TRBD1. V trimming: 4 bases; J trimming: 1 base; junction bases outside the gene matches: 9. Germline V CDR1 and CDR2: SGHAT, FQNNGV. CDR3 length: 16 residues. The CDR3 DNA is TGTGCCAGCAGCTCTTTGGTTGGGACAGCGAACACTGAAGCTTTCTTT. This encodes CASSSLVGTANTEAFF.

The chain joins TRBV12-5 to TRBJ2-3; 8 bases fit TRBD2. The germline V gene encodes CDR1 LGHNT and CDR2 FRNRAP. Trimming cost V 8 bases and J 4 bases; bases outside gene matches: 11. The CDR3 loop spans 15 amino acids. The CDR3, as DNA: TGTGCTAGTACTAAGGGCGGGGGGCGCCCAGATACGCAGTATTTT. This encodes CASTKGGGRPDTQYF.

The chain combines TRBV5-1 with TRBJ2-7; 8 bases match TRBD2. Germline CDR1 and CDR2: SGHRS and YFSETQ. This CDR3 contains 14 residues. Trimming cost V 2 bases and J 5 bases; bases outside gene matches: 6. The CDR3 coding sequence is TGCGCCAGCAGCTTTTTGGGTAGCGGGAACGAGCAGTACTTC. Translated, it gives CASSFLGSGNEQYF.

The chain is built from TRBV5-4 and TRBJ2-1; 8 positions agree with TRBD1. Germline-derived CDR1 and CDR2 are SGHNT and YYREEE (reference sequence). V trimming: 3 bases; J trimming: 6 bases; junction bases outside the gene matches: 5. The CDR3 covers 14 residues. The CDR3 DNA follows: TGTGCCAGCAGCTCACCGGACAGGGTCAATGAGCAGTTCTTC. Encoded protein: CASSSPDRVNEQFF.

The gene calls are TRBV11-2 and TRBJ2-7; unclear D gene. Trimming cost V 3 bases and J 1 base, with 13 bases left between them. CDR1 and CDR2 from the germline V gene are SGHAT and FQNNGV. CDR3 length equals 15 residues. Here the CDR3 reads CASSFRWADSYEQYF. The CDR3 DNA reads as TGTGCCAGCAGCTTTAGGTGGGCAGATTCCTACGAGCAGTACTTC.

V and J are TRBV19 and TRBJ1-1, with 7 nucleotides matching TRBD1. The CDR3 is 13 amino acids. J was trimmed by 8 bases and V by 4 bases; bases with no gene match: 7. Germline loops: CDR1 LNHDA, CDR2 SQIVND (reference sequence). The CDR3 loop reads CASSTSGGTEAFF. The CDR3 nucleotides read TGTGCCAGTAGTACCTCAGGGGGAACGGAAGCTTTCTTT.

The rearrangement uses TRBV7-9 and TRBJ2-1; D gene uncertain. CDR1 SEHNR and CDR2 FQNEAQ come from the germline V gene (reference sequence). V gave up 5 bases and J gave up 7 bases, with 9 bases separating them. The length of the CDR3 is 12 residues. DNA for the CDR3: TGTGCCAGCAGCCCCTTCAGAAATGAGCAGTTCTTC. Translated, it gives CASSPFRNEQFF.

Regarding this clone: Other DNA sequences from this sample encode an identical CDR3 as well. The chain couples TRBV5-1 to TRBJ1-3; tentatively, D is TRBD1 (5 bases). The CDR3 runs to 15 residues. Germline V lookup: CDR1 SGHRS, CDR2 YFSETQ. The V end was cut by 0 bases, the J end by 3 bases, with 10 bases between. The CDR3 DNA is TGCGCCAGCAGCTTGGGGCAGGGTAATGGAAACACCATATATTTT. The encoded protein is CASSLGQGNGNTIYF.

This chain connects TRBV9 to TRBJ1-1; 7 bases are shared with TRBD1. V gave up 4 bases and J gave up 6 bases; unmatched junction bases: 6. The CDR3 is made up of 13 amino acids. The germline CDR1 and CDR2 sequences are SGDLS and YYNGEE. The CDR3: CASSPLTGSEAFF. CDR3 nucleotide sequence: TGTGCCAGCAGCCCGTTGACAGGGTCTGAAGCTTTCTTT.

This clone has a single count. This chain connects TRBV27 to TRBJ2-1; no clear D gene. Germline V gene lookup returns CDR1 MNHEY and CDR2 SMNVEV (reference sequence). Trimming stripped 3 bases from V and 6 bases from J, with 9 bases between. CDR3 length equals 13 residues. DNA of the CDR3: TGTGCCAGCAGTTTGAGCTGGGCCAATGAGCAGTTCTTC. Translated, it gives CASSLSWANEQFF.

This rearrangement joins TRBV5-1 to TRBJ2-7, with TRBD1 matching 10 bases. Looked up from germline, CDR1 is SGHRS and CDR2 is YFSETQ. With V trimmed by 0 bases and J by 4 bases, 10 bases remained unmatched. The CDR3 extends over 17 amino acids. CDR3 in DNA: TGCGCCAGCAGCTTGGTGCCGATCGGACAGGGGGATTACGAGCAGTACTTC. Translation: CASSLVPIGQGDYEQYF.

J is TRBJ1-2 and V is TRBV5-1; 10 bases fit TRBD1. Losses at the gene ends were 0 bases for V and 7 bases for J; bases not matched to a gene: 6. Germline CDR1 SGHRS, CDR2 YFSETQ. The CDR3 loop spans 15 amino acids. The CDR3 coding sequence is TGCGCCAGCAGCTTGGCCGGGACAGGGGTTCGTGGCTACACCTTC. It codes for CASSLAGTGVRGYTF.